This T cell receptor (beta chain) was identified during a study of shared clonotypes between healthy human individuals. General study results and limits: Non-shared clonotypes had lower generation probabilities than those shared by all four donors.

Comment on this clone: Its specificity is unknown.

Assay execution took place at the deep level. The table came from immunoSEQ multiplex PCR; TCRdb's copy has only in-frame clones and leaves some out. The sample lists 2 million to 2.5 million clones; under 95% were seen once. V dropped 1 base and J dropped 8 bases, with 8 bases sitting between them. The germline CDR1 and CDR2 sequences are SQVTM and ANQGSEA. The CDR3 runs to 11 residues. The sample taken for sequencing was naive CD4+ T cells from PBMCs. The subset here: CD45RA+ positively selected. The V and J genes are TRBV29-1 and TRBJ1-2; D unclear. This receptor was taken from a man between 18 and 29 years old in good health. Some clones in this sample may be carry-over from other donors' samples. The CDR3 loop reads CSVEVEGGYTF. Written as DNA, the CDR3 is TGCAGCGTTGAAGTAGAAGGGGGCTACACCTTC.